Listed here are 8 T cell receptor beta chains from one sample, sequenced in a study of blood T cell repertoires in COVID-19. The method was immunoSEQ multiplex PCR; TCRdb's version includes in-frame clones alone and lacks a portion of them. The repertoire holds fewer than 120,000 clones, with more than 75% as singletons. The material sequenced was peripheral blood. These receptors all come from a woman aged 45-60 years with acute or convalescent COVID-19.

A single count supports this clone. The chain is built from TRBV2 and TRBJ2-1; 9 nucleotides align to TRBD2. The CDR3 has 14 residues. The V segment lost 3 bases and the J segment 6 bases; nucleotides outside the gene matches: 3. CDR1 and CDR2 (germline): SNHLY, FYNNEI. The CDR3 sequence is CASSEREGINEQFF. The CDR3 bases are TGTGCCAGCAGTGAGCGGGAGGGGATCAATGAGCAGTTCTTC.

This sequence joins TRBV11-2 and TRBJ1-4; possible D gene TRBD1, 5 bases. The CDR3 is 17 residues long. CDR1 SGHAT and CDR2 FQNNGV come from the germline V gene. V was cut by 0 bases and J by 12 bases, with 23 bases left in between. CDR3 sequence (DNA): TGTGCCAGCAGCTTAGATCCCCCCGACGGGCCGGGGGGGGAACTGTTTTTT. Its translation is CASSLDPPDGPGGELFF.

The gene calls are TRBV9 and TRBJ2-1, with unresolved D. The V and J ends lost 1 base and 8 bases respectively, with 10 bases between them. The V gene's germline CDR1 is SGDLS and CDR2 YYNGEE. This CDR3 has 13 residues. CDR3 protein: CASSVSVRYEQFF. In DNA, the CDR3 is TGTGCCAGCAGCGTAAGCGTGAGATATGAGCAGTTCTTC.

The chain recombines TRBV7-9 with TRBJ2-6, with TRBD1 as a possible D gene (8 bases). The V and J ends lost 4 bases and 2 bases respectively, with 15 bases between them. There are 17 residues in the CDR3. Germline lookup yields CDR1 SEHNR and CDR2 FQNEAQ (reference sequence). CDR3 region: CASSYRGGYAGANVLTF. DNA for the CDR3: TGTGCCAGCAGCTACAGGGGGGGCTATGCTGGGGCCAACGTCCTGACTTTC.

The CDR3 region has the DNA TGCGCCAGCAGCTCCGCACAGGTACCGGGCGCGGAGCAGTACTTC. This gives the protein CASSSAQVPGAEQYF. V is TRBV5-1 and J is TRBJ2-7, with D possibly matching TRBD1 (5 bases). V lost 3 bases and J lost 7, with 20 bases in between. Germline V gives CDR1 SGHRS, CDR2 YFSETQ. The CDR3 extends over 15 amino acids. The whole variable domain, filled in from reference TRBV5-1 and TRBJ2-7, reads KAGVTQTPRYLIKTRGQQVTLSCSPISGHRSVSWYQQTPGQGLQFLFEYFSETQRNKGNFPGRFSGRQFSNSRSEMNVSTLELGDSALYLCASSSAQVPGAEQYFGPGTRLTVT.

This clone was recorded many times. The chain joins TRBV19 to TRBJ2-2; perhaps TRBD2 as D (5 bases). The CDR3 has 16 amino acids. Germline V gene sequence: CDR1 LNHDA, CDR2 SQIVND (reference sequence). Deletions cut 4 bases from V and 2 bases from J, with 14 bases between. CDR3: CASSTQAAANTGELFF. The CDR3 DNA sequence: TGTGCCAGTAGTACCCAGGCAGCGGCTAACACCGGGGAGCTGTTTTTT.

The rearrangement links TRBV18 to TRBJ2-7; D might be TRBD2 (5 bases). Looked up from germline, CDR1 is KGHSH and CDR2 is LQKENI. The V end lost 3 bases, the J end lost 2 bases, and 8 bases lay between the germline ends. The CDR3 loop spans 13 amino acids. CDR3 nucleotides: TGTGCCAGCTCACCGGGAGTGGCCTACGAGCAGTACTTC. It translates to CASSPGVAYEQYF.

V gene TRBV7-2 combines with J gene TRBJ2-7; D is ambiguous. CDR3 size: 13 residues. Between the trimmed V and J ends, which lost 1 base and 3 bases, there was a span of 7 bases. CDR1 and CDR2 (germline): SGHTA, FQGNSA. CDR3 bases: TGTGCCAGCAGCTTAGAGCTTAGCTACGAGCAGTACTTC. This gives the protein CASSLELSYEQYF.